This T cell receptor (beta chain) is drawn from a study of cytomegalovirus exposure and HLA in healthy donors. CDR1 and CDR2 (germline): MNHEY, SVGAGI. Trimming removed 6 bases from V and 3 bases from J, with 15 bases in between. The CDR3 runs to 15 residues. PCR primers comprised 60 Vbeta and 13 Jbeta primers. Sequencing was performed with immunoSEQ multiplex PCR; in TCRdb, only in-frame clones are kept and a portion is missing. The table lists about 130,000 clones, 81% of them singletons. This TCR was sampled from a man between 18 and 35 years old in good health and CMV-seronegative. The gene calls are TRBV6-5 and TRBJ1-5; D possibly corresponds to TRBD1 (6 bases). What was sequenced was PBMCs. The chain's CDR3 is CASSPGQISNQPQHF. CDR3 nucleotide sequence: TGTGCCAGCAGCCCCGGACAGATCTCCAATCAGCCCCAGCATTTT.